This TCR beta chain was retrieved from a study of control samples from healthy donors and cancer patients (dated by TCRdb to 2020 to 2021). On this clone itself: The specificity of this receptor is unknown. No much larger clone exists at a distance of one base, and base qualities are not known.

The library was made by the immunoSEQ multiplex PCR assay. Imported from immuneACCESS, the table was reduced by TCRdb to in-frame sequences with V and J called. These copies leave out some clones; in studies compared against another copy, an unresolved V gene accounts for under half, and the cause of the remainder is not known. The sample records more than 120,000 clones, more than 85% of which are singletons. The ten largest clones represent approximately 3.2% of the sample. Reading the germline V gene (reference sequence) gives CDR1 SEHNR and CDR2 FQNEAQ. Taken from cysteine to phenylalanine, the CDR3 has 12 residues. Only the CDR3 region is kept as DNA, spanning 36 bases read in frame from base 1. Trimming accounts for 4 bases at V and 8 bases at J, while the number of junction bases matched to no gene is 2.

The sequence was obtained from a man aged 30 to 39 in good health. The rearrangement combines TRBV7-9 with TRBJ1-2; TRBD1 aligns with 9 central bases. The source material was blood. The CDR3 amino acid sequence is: CASSWTGVGYTF. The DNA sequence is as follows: TGTGCCAGCAGCTGGACAGGGGTCGGCTACACCTTC.